The present TCR beta chain was sequenced within a study of radiation and T cells in renal cell carcinoma. The overall study: Nephrectomy followed 15 Gy stereotactic body radiation by 4 weeks. The study's findings and limits: Without pretreatment biopsies, baseline tumor clonotype presence was undetermined.

Assay used: immunoSEQ multiplex PCR; TCRdb lists only in-frame clones, some missing. The profile shows about 130,000 clones, roughly 84% of them singletons. CDR1 is ENHRY and CDR2 is SYGVKD in the germline V gene. V gave up 6 bases and J gave up 6 bases; unmatched junction bases: 5. CDR3 length equals 14 residues. Time point reported: baseline pretreatment blood. Documented treatment: 15 Gy SBRT to primary tumor, nephrectomy 4 weeks later. Notes on this clone: Its specificity is not known.

This receptor was taken from a woman in her fifties or sixties with renal cell carcinoma. The chain has TRBV10-3 and TRBJ1-6; 7 nucleotides match TRBD1. The sequenced sample was blood, obtained from a patient whose treatment included radiotherapy and nephrectomy. CDR3 sequence: CAIRRAGGNSPLHF. The CDR3 nucleotides read TGTGCCATCAGGCGGGCAGGGGGTAATTCACCCCTCCACTTT.